Listed below are T cell receptor beta chains from one sample, sequenced in a study of monozygotic twins with inflammatory bowel disease. TCRdb re-analyzed the 5' RACE reads; it lists each CDR3 protein once, without DNA. This table lists approximately 400,000 distinct CDR3 sequences. Sequencing used blood. All receptors derive from a human donor with ulcerative colitis or Crohn's disease, or a healthy co-twin of an affected twin (not recorded which). Each CDR3 is given with its conserved first and last residue. Fields, in order: J gene, V gene, CDR3 length, CDR3 protein.

j_gene: TRBJ1-1; v_gene: TRBV12-3/TRBV12-4; len: 15; CDR3aa: CASSFRGTTSAEAFF
j_gene: TRBJ2-7; v_gene: TRBV7-8; len: 15; CDR3aa: CASSSEITGAHEQYF
j_gene: TRBJ2-5; v_gene: TRBV4-3; len: 14; CDR3aa: CASSPTSGIETQYF
j_gene: TRBJ2-5; v_gene: TRBV7-9; len: 15; CDR3aa: CASSRGTSSFETQYF
j_gene: TRBJ2-2; v_gene: TRBV6-1; len: 18; CDR3aa: CASSSNKGLAGGPGELFF
j_gene: TRBJ2-1; v_gene: TRBV3-1; len: 13; CDR3aa: CASSQTTSGEQFF
j_gene: TRBJ2-2; v_gene: TRBV19; len: 14; CDR3aa: CASSRRRELGELFF
j_gene: TRBJ1-2; v_gene: TRBV29-1; len: 12; CDR3aa: CSVDRESYGYTF
j_gene: TRBJ2-3; v_gene: TRBV5-1; len: 16; CDR3aa: CASSLSRTGLSDTQYF
j_gene: TRBJ2-1; v_gene: TRBV7-6; len: 19; CDR3aa: CASSLRFFGTGDLHNEQFF
j_gene: TRBJ2-3; v_gene: TRBV15; len: 17; CDR3aa: CATSRVVLAGVTDTQYF
j_gene: TRBJ2-7; v_gene: TRBV7-9; len: 12; CDR3aa: CASSSRQLGQYF
j_gene: TRBJ2-2; v_gene: TRBV23-1; len: 17; CDR3aa: CASSQSFRGRGTGELFF
j_gene: TRBJ1-4; v_gene: TRBV4-3; len: 12; CDR3aa: CASSQEGEKLFF
j_gene: TRBJ2-7; v_gene: TRBV29-1; len: 13; CDR3aa: CSVVETGRYEQYF
j_gene: TRBJ2-3; v_gene: TRBV9; len: 16; CDR3aa: CASSPSGGHDTDTQYF
j_gene: TRBJ2-7; v_gene: TRBV7-2; len: 15; CDR3aa: CASSLDSDRTYEQYF
j_gene: TRBJ1-2; v_gene: TRBV15; len: 15; CDR3aa: CATSGIGKLNYGYTF
j_gene: TRBJ2-1; v_gene: TRBV6-5; len: 16; CDR3aa: CASSYFRGGPNNEQFF
j_gene: TRBJ2-1; v_gene: TRBV3-1; len: 14; CDR3aa: CASSLEGATREQFF
j_gene: TRBJ1-2; v_gene: TRBV28; len: 14; CDR3aa: CASSLLGGNYGYTF
j_gene: TRBJ2-7; v_gene: TRBV3-1; len: 14; CDR3aa: CASSPIERGREQYF
j_gene: TRBJ2-5; v_gene: TRBV7-6; len: 14; CDR3aa: CASSLDPGKETQYF
j_gene: TRBJ1-2; v_gene: TRBV12-3/TRBV12-4; len: 15; CDR3aa: CASSLGPTDTYGYTF
j_gene: TRBJ2-5; v_gene: TRBV18; len: 16; CDR3aa: CASSPRGLAGKETQYF
j_gene: TRBJ2-3; v_gene: TRBV7-9; len: 16; CDR3aa: CASSPRTSGSGYTQYF
j_gene: TRBJ2-4; v_gene: TRBV20-1; len: 16; CDR3aa: CSATPPPGLAKNIQYF
j_gene: TRBJ2-1; v_gene: TRBV20-1; len: 16; CDR3aa: CSARDRGGRGINEQFF
j_gene: TRBJ2-1; v_gene: TRBV3-1; len: 18; CDR3aa: CASSQVSDRTGPYNEQFF
j_gene: TRBJ2-3; v_gene: TRBV20-1; len: 13; CDR3aa: CSARSSGPHTQYF
j_gene: TRBJ2-5; v_gene: TRBV7-9; len: 14; CDR3aa: CASSPGTRPGTQYF
j_gene: TRBJ2-3; v_gene: TRBV12-3/TRBV12-4; len: 17; CDR3aa: CASSTSGTVFSTDTQYF
j_gene: TRBJ2-1; v_gene: TRBV5-1; len: 13; CDR3aa: CASRTGTSNEQFF
j_gene: TRBJ1-4; v_gene: TRBV29-1; len: 13; CDR3aa: CSVEQQGDEKLFF
j_gene: TRBJ2-7; v_gene: TRBV5-1; len: 16; CDR3aa: CASSLGIGTLSYEQYF
j_gene: TRBJ1-1; v_gene: TRBV20-1; len: 15; CDR3aa: CSAPREGKGDTEAFF
j_gene: TRBJ2-7; v_gene: TRBV20-1; len: 12; CDR3aa: CSARDGQAEQYF
j_gene: TRBJ1-2; v_gene: TRBV7-9; len: 16; CDR3aa: CASSLKGGIPTYGYTF
j_gene: TRBJ1-1; v_gene: TRBV12-3/TRBV12-4; len: 14; CDR3aa: CASILSGAPTEAFF
j_gene: TRBJ1-1; v_gene: TRBV20-1; len: 13; CDR3aa: CSARPRGRSEAFF
j_gene: TRBJ1-6; v_gene: TRBV6-5; len: 19; CDR3aa: CASSYSLDRGLRGRSPLHF
j_gene: TRBJ2-5; v_gene: TRBV6-1; len: 14; CDR3aa: CASRGTADQETQYF
j_gene: TRBJ1-3; v_gene: TRBV3-1; len: 15; CDR3aa: CASSHRDRPGNTIYF
j_gene: TRBJ2-3; v_gene: TRBV7-9; len: 16; CDR3aa: CASSPPTGTGTDTQYF
j_gene: TRBJ2-5; v_gene: TRBV28; len: 12; CDR3aa: CASIGGLETQYF